The sequence of this T cell receptor (beta chain) was determined in a study of blood T cell repertoires in COVID-19. As handled by the study authors: Using reference gene primer amplification, nucleated cell counts were estimated. The protocol was immunoSEQ multiplex PCR, while the TCRdb copy is restricted to in-frame clones and leaves out a portion. V, J and clone size are taken as reported in that table, and D and trimming were inferred from the DNA itself. The sample shows hundreds of thousands of clones, more than 80% of them seen only once. V was clipped by 5 bases and J by 2 bases; unmatched bases: 7. Germline CDR1 reads SGHNT; CDR2 reads YYREEE (reference sequence). CDR3 length: 16 residues. The Seattle patients, enrolled during active infection, were followed longitudinally.

The sample was peripheral blood. This receptor was identified in a woman aged 30 to 39 with COVID-19, enrolled during active disease. The rearrangement links TRBV5-4 to TRBJ2-3; 11 nucleotides line up with TRBD2. The CDR3 bases are TGTGCCAGCAGTTCCGGGACTAGCGGATTCACAGATACGCAGTATTTT. It specifies CASSSGTSGFTDTQYF.